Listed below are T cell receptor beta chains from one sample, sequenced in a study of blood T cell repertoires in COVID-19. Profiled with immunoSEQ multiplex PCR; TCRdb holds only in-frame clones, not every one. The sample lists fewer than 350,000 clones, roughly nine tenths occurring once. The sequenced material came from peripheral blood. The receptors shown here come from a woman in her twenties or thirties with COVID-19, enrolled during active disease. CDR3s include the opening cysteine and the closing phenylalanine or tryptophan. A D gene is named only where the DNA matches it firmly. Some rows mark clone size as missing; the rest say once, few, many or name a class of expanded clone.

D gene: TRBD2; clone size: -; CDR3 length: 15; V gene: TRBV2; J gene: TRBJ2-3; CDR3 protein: CASSGVAGGTDTQYF; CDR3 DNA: TGTGCCAGCAGTGGGGTGGCGGGGGGCACAGATACGCAGTATTTT
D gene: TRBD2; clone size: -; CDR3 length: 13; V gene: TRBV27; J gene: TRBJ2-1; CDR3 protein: CATQTSGVNEQFF; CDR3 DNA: TGTGCCACCCAGACTAGCGGGGTCAATGAGCAGTTCTTC
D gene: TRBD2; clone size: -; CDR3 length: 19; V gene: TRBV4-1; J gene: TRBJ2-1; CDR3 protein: CASSHPGLAGGSNYNEQFF; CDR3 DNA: TGCGCCAGCAGCCACCCAGGGCTAGCGGGGGGTAGTAATTACAATGAGCAGTTCTTC
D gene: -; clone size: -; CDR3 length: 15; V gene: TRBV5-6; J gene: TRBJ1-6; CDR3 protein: CASSFFWAGKSPLHF; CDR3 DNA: TGTGCCAGCAGCTTTTTCTGGGCCGGAAAATCACCCCTCCACTTT
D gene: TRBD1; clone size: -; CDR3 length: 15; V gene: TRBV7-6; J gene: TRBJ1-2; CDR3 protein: CASSSDRGGSYGYTF; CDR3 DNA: TGTGCCAGCAGCTCCGACAGGGGGGGCTCCTATGGCTACACCTTC
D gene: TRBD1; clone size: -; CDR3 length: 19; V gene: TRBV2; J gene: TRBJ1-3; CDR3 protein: CATPRSPGGEPQSGNTIYF; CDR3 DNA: TGTGCCACTCCCCGTTCGCCAGGGGGCGAACCCCAGTCTGGAAACACCATATATTTT
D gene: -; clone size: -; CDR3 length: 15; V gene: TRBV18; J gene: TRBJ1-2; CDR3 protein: CAGRTGGARTIGYTF; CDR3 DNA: TGTGCCGGCCGAACGGGAGGGGCGAGAACTATTGGCTACACCTTC
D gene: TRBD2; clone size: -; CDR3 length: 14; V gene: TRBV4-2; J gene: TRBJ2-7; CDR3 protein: CASSQDGLVREQYF; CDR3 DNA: TGTGCCAGCAGCCAAGATGGACTAGTTAGAGAGCAGTACTTC
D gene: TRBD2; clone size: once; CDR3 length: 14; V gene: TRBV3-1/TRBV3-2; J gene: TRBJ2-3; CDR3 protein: CASSSGGSTDTQYF; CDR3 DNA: TGTGCCAGCTCTAGCGGGGGGTCCACAGATACGCAGTATTTT
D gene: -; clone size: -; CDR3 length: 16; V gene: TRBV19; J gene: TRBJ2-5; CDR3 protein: CASSILGGLGQETQYF; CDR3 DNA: TGTGCCAGTAGTATCCTGGGGGGATTAGGCCAAGAGACCCAGTACTTC
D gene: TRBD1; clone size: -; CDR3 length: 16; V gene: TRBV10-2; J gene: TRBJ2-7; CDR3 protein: CASSDWGTGSTYEQYF; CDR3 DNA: TGCGCCAGCAGTGATTGGGGGACAGGGTCGACCTACGAGCAGTACTTC
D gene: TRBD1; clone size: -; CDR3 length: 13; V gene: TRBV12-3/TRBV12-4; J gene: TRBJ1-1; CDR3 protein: CASSGTGIAEAFF; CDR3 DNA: TGTGCCAGCAGCGGGACAGGGATCGCTGAAGCTTTCTTT
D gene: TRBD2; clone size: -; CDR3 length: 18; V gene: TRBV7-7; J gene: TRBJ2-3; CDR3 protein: CASSLGPTLAGGADTQYF; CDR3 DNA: TGTGCCAGCAGCTTAGGCCCCACTCTAGCGGGGGGGGCAGATACGCAGTATTTT
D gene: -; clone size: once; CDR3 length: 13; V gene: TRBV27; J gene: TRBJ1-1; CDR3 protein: CASSRTEMYEAFF; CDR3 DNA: TGTGCCAGCTCTAGGACAGAGATGTATGAAGCTTTCTTT
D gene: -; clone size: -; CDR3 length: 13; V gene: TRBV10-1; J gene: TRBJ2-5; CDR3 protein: CASSEDSQETQYF; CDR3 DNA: TGCGCCAGCAGTGAGGACAGTCAAGAGACCCAGTACTTC
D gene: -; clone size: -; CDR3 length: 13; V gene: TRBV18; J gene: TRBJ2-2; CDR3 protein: CASSPDKIGELFF; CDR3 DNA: TGTGCCAGCTCACCTGACAAAATCGGGGAGCTGTTTTTT
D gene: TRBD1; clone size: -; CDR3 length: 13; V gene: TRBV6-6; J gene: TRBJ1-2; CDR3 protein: CASSRGQSYGYTF; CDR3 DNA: TGTGCCAGCAGTAGGGGACAGTCCTATGGCTACACCTTC
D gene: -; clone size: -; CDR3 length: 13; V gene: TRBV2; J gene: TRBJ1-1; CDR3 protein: CASSDAPDTEAFF; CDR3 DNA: TGTGCCAGCAGTGACGCCCCAGACACTGAAGCTTTCTTT
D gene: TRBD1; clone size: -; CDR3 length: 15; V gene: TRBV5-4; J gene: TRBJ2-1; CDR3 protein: CASSLADRGRGEQFF; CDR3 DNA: TGTGCCAGCAGCTTGGCGGACAGGGGGCGCGGTGAGCAGTTCTTC
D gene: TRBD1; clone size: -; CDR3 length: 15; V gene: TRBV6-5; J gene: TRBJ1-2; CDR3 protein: CASSSTGGGNYGYTF; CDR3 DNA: TGTGCCAGCAGTTCGACAGGGGGTGGAAACTATGGCTACACCTTC
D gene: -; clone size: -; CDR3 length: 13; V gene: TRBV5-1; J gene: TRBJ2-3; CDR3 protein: CASSALMSDTQYF; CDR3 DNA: TGCGCCAGCAGCGCGCTAATGTCTGATACGCAGTATTTT
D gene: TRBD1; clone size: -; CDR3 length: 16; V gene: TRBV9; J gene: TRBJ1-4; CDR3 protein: CASSVRGGADNEKLFF; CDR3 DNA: TGTGCCAGCAGCGTCAGAGGGGGCGCAGATAATGAAAAACTGTTTTTT
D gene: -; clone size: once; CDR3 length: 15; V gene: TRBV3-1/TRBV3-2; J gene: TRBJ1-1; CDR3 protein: CASSQTRTPNTEAFF; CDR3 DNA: TGTGCCAGCAGCCAAACCCGGACACCGAACACTGAAGCTTTCTTT
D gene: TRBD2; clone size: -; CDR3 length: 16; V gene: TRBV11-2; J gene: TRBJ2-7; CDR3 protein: CASRHTGLAGKYEQYF; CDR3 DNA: TGTGCCAGCAGGCATACGGGACTAGCGGGGAAATACGAGCAGTACTTC
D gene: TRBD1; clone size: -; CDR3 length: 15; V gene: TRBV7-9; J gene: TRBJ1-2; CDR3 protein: CASSPGQGGTYGYTF; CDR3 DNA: TGTGCCAGCAGCCCCGGACAGGGGGGAACCTATGGCTACACCTTC
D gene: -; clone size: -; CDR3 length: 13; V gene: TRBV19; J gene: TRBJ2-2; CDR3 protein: CASSPPHAGELFF; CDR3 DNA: TGTGCCAGTAGCCCCCCCCATGCCGGGGAGCTGTTTTTT
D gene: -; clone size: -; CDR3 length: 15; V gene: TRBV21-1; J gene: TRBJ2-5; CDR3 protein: CASSMGTGVTETQYF; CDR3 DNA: TGTGCCAGCAGTATGGGGACAGGGGTTACGGAGACCCAGTACTTC
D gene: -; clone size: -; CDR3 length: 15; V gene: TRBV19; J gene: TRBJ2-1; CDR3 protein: CASSWASGPYNEQFF; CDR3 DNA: TGTGCCAGTAGTTGGGCGTCAGGGCCCTACAATGAGCAGTTCTTC
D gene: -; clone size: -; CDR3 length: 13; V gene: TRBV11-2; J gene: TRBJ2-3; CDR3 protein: CASLQGRGDTQYF; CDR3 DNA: TGTGCCAGCTTGCAGGGGAGGGGAGATACGCAGTATTTT
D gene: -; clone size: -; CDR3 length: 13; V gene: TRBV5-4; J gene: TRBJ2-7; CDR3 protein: CASSYGQAYEQYF; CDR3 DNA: TGTGCCAGCAGCTACGGACAAGCCTACGAGCAGTACTTC
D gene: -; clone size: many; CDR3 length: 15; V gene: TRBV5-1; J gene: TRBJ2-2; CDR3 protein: CATSTASSNTGELFF; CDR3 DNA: TGCGCCACCTCCACGGCTAGTTCGAACACCGGGGAGCTGTTTTTT
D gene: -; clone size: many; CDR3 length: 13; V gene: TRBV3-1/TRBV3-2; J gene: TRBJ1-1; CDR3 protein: CASTREGHTEAFF; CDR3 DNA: TGTGCCAGCACTCGGGAGGGGCACACTGAAGCTTTCTTT
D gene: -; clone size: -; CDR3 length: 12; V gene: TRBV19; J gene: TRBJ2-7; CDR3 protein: CASRDSPYEQYF; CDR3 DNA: TGTGCCAGCCGCGACAGTCCCTACGAGCAGTACTTC
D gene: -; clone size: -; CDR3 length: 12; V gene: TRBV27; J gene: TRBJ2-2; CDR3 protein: CASGGLTGELFF; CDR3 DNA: TGTGCCAGCGGGGGGTTAACCGGGGAGCTGTTTTTT
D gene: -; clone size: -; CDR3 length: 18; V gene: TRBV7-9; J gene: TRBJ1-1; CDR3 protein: CASSPRFRGKGKNTEAFF; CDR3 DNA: TGTGCCAGCAGCCCCCGCTTCAGGGGAAAGGGTAAGAACACTGAAGCTTTCTTT
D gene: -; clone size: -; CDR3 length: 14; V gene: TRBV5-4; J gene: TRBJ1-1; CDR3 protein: CASSLMGGDTEAFF; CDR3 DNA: TGTGCCAGCAGCCTAATGGGGGGGGACACTGAAGCTTTCTTT
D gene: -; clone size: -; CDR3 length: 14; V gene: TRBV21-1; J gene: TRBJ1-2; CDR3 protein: CASSTRGPGYGYTF; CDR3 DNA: TGTGCCAGCAGCACCAGGGGACCGGGATATGGCTACACCTTC
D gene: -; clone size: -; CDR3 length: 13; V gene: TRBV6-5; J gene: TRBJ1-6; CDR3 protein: CASGTTENSPLHF; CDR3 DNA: TGTGCCAGCGGAACCACAGAAAATTCACCCCTCCACTTT
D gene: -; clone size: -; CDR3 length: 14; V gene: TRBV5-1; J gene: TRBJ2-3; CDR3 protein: CASSSHRALDTQYF; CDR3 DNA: TGCGCCAGCAGCTCCCACAGAGCCTTAGATACGCAGTATTTT
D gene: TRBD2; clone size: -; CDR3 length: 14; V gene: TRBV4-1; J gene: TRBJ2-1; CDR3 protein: CASSQGPSGNEQFF; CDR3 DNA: TGCGCCAGCAGCCAAGGGCCTAGCGGAAATGAGCAGTTCTTC